A selection of T cell receptor beta chains follows, all from one sample in a study of T cell changes during pregnancy in multiple sclerosis. Sequenced by immunoSEQ multiplex PCR; TCRdb stores in-frame clones only, minus some. The sample consists of some 99,000 clones, over 85% of them appearing once. Material: peripheral blood, obtained after pregnancy. The receptor source for this set is a female donor with multiple sclerosis, enrolled in a pregnancy study. Both conserved end residues are part of each CDR3. The order of the fields is J gene, V gene, D gene, CDR3 length, clone size, CDR3 protein, CDR3 DNA. D genes are given only for firm matches. Size tells how often a clone was seen (once, few, many) or the class of an expanded clone, and some rows leave it out.

J gene: TRBJ2-1
V gene: TRBV28
D gene: TRBD2
CDR3 length: 17
clone size: .
CDR3 protein: CASSLDTSGRTYNEQFF
CDR3 DNA: TGTGCCAGCAGTCTCGACACTAGCGGGAGGACCTACAATGAGCAGTTCTTC

J gene: TRBJ2-7
V gene: TRBV18
D gene: .
CDR3 length: 12
clone size: .
CDR3 protein: CASSPGDPEQYF
CDR3 DNA: TGTGCCAGCTCACCAGGAGACCCCGAGCAGTACTTC

J gene: TRBJ1-5
V gene: TRBV6-5
D gene: .
CDR3 length: 12
clone size: .
CDR3 protein: CASKSRGQPQHF
CDR3 DNA: TGTGCCAGCAAGAGCAGGGGACAGCCCCAGCATTTT

J gene: TRBJ1-2
V gene: TRBV27
D gene: TRBD1
CDR3 length: 16
clone size: .
CDR3 protein: CASSPDPDRINYGYTF
CDR3 DNA: TGTGCCAGCAGCCCCGACCCGGACAGGATTAACTATGGCTACACCTTC

J gene: TRBJ2-5
V gene: TRBV4-2
D gene: TRBD2
CDR3 length: 15
clone size: .
CDR3 protein: CASSQAAGTLGTQYF
CDR3 DNA: TGTGCCAGCAGCCAAGCAGCGGGGACCCTAGGGACCCAGTACTTC

J gene: TRBJ2-3
V gene: TRBV7-2
D gene: .
CDR3 length: 13
clone size: .
CDR3 protein: CASSLGGTDTQYF
CDR3 DNA: TGTGCCAGCAGCTTAGGAGGGACAGATACGCAGTATTTT

J gene: TRBJ2-5
V gene: TRBV19
D gene: TRBD2
CDR3 length: 16
clone size: .
CDR3 protein: CASSIRLAGGPKTQYF
CDR3 DNA: TGTGCCAGTAGTATACGCCTAGCGGGAGGGCCGAAGACCCAGTACTTC

J gene: TRBJ2-1
V gene: TRBV5-6
D gene: TRBD1
CDR3 length: 16
clone size: .
CDR3 protein: CASSQLRDSLNNEQFF
CDR3 DNA: TGTGCCAGCAGCCAGCTCCGGGACAGCCTTAACAATGAGCAGTTCTTC

J gene: TRBJ2-1
V gene: TRBV30
D gene: .
CDR3 length: 12
clone size: .
CDR3 protein: CAWGDNYNEQFF
CDR3 DNA: TGTGCCTGGGGTGACAACTACAATGAGCAGTTCTTC

J gene: TRBJ2-7
V gene: TRBV25-1
D gene: TRBD1
CDR3 length: 14
clone size: .
CDR3 protein: CASSARQGVGEQYF
CDR3 DNA: TGTGCCAGCAGTGCCCGGCAGGGGGTGGGGGAGCAGTACTTC

J gene: TRBJ2-5
V gene: TRBV5-4
D gene: .
CDR3 length: 14
clone size: .
CDR3 protein: CASSQGLSQETQYF
CDR3 DNA: TGTGCCAGCAGCCAGGGACTGAGCCAAGAGACCCAGTACTTC

J gene: TRBJ1-5
V gene: TRBV18
D gene: TRBD1
CDR3 length: 15
clone size: .
CDR3 protein: CASSPGTGGTQPQHF
CDR3 DNA: TGTGCCAGCTCCCCCGGGACAGGGGGCACTCAGCCCCAGCATTTT

J gene: TRBJ2-7
V gene: TRBV27
D gene: .
CDR3 length: 13
clone size: .
CDR3 protein: CASSLGRGYEQYF
CDR3 DNA: TGTGCCAGCAGTTTGGGGCGAGGATACGAGCAGTACTTC

J gene: TRBJ2-3
V gene: TRBV5-1
D gene: .
CDR3 length: 16
clone size: .
CDR3 protein: CASSLEGGGSADTQYF
CDR3 DNA: TGCGCCAGCAGCTTGGAGGGAGGGGGGTCGGCAGATACGCAGTATTTT

J gene: TRBJ1-2
V gene: TRBV7-2
D gene: .
CDR3 length: 14
clone size: .
CDR3 protein: CASSLAFEARGYTF
CDR3 DNA: TGTGCCAGCAGCTTAGCGTTCGAAGCCCGCGGCTACACCTTC

J gene: TRBJ2-7
V gene: TRBV28
D gene: TRBD1
CDR3 length: 15
clone size: .
CDR3 protein: CASSLPTGSSYEQYF
CDR3 DNA: TGTGCCAGCAGCCTCCCGACAGGGAGCTCCTACGAGCAGTACTTC

J gene: TRBJ2-2
V gene: TRBV29-1
D gene: TRBD1
CDR3 length: 14
clone size: .
CDR3 protein: CSVAPGGRTGELFF
CDR3 DNA: TGCAGCGTTGCGCCAGGGGGCCGGACCGGGGAGCTGTTTTTT

J gene: TRBJ1-5
V gene: TRBV6-1
D gene: TRBD1
CDR3 length: 14
clone size: once
CDR3 protein: CASSGQGESQPQHF
CDR3 DNA: TGTGCCAGCAGTGGACAGGGGGAAAGCCAGCCCCAGCATTTT

J gene: TRBJ2-5
V gene: TRBV7-3
D gene: .
CDR3 length: 13
clone size: .
CDR3 protein: CASSSRVQETQYF
CDR3 DNA: TGTGCCAGCAGCTCCAGGGTCCAGGAGACCCAGTACTTC

J gene: TRBJ2-5
V gene: TRBV6-5
D gene: TRBD1
CDR3 length: 16
clone size: .
CDR3 protein: CASSYSGTALGETQYF
CDR3 DNA: TGTGCCAGCAGTTACTCGGGGACAGCCCTAGGAGAGACCCAGTACTTC